This section outlines one TCR beta chain sequence together with its context. The antigen is not known. The time point here: week 47, end of study. Vaccinated patients received 300 ug of mutant IDH1 20-mer peptide per dose, with topical imiquimod. Using immunoSEQ multiplex PCR, the repertoire was profiled, and TCRdb retains in-frame clones only, with some absent. The sample shows approximately 84,000 clones, 70% to 90% of them seen only once. The sample comes from a study of a mutant IDH1 vaccine in newly diagnosed glioma. Overall study: The start of vaccination came 4-6 weeks after radiotherapy alone, or with temozolomide cycles. V12 corresponded to week 35 and V13 to week 47.

CDR1 is LNHDA, CDR2 SQIVND, per germline (reference sequence). The CDR3 is made up of 16 amino acids. Trimming stripped 5 bases from V and 7 bases from J, with 20 bases between. The chain recombines TRBV19 with TRBJ2-2; D possibly matches TRBD1 or TRBD2 (5 bases each). The TCR originated in a man in his forties with glioma. Sequenced here: PBMCs, sampled from a glioma patient whose treatment included an IDH1 peptide vaccine. The CDR3, as DNA: TGTGCCAGTAGTCCCTGGATACAAGGGGCGGGCGGGGAGCTGTTTTTT. It is translated as CASSPWIQGAGGELFF.